This TCR beta chain was retrieved from a study of blood T cell repertoires in COVID-19. In the original analysis: Estimates of nucleated cell counts were drawn from the amplification of reference gene primers. TCRdb's copy holds only in-frame clones and misses some; the assay was immunoSEQ multiplex PCR. That table supplies the V and J calls and clone size; D and trimming were determined from the DNA. The repertoire holds 200,000 to 300,000 clones, with around nine tenths as singletons. V was clipped by 6 bases and J by 5 bases, with 10 bases between them. This CDR3 contains 12 residues. Germline CDR1 is MNHEY and CDR2 is SVGAGI. Seattle participants joined during active infection and were tracked over time.

Sequencing used peripheral blood. The chain recombines TRBV6-5 with TRBJ1-2, with a possible D match to TRBD1 (6 bases). This TCR came from a woman aged 60-70 years with COVID-19, enrolled during active disease. CDR3 nucleotide sequence: TGTGCCAGCAGAGGGGGGGATTATGGCTACACCTTC. Translated: CASRGGDYGYTF.